The text below deals with one T cell receptor beta chain. Its antigen is still unknown. CDR1 and CDR2 (germline): SGHRS, YFSETQ. CDR3 length equals 16 residues. V was cut by 0 bases and J by 2 bases, with 14 bases left in between. Combining a sample-barcoded 5' primer with a J-beta primer mix, a second PCR ran for about 6 to 11 cycles. One entry per CDR3 protein, called by TCRdb with MiXCR from the 5' RACE reads. The data hold roughly 800,000 distinct CDR3 sequences, with around 36% observed a single time. This sample stems from a study of blood T cells in healthy people across ages. Study-level points and caveats: Researchers said unsorted PBMCs prevented a conclusive naive versus antigen-experienced comparison. Donors of long life had a larger count of naive CD4+ cells and greater diversity than aged donors.

Extraction yielded at least 6 micrograms of total RNA per sample. V is TRBV5-1 and J is TRBJ1-2; TRBD1 might be the D (5 bases). The sequencing input was blood. The receptor comes from a man in his late teens or twenties in good health. The CDR3 coding sequence is TGCGCCAGCAGCTTGGATTGGGGCAGGGACAACTATGGCTACACCTTC. Its protein is CASSLDWGRDNYGYTF. The entire variable domain, with the rest obtained from reference TRBV5-1 and TRBJ1-2, is as follows: KAGVTQTPRYLIKTRGQQVTLSCSPISGHRSVSWYQQTPGQGLQFLFEYFSETQRNKGNFPGRFSGRQFSNSRSEMNVSTLELGDSALYLCASSLDWGRDNYGYTFGSGTRLTVV.